This entry concerns a single T cell receptor beta chain. The antigen remains undetermined. Produced via immunoSEQ multiplex PCR; TCRdb's table is partial and in-frame only. This sample has some 19,000 clones, with around nine tenths found just once. The germline V gene has CDR1 SGHAT and CDR2 FQNNGV. Trimming left V 4 bases short and J 7 bases short, with 11 bases between. The CDR3 sequence is 12 residues long. The sample belongs to a study of T cells in localized non-small cell lung cancer. General study findings and limits: Tumor showed lower T cell clonality than uninvolved adjacent lung, where it was highest. A median 57 of the top 100 tumor clones appeared in adjacent lung.

The V and J genes are TRBV11-2 and TRBJ2-7; D call uncertain. The sequences come from peripheral blood, collected before any cancer treatment. The origin of this receptor is a male donor aged 60 or older with stage I squamous cell lung carcinoma. In DNA form, the CDR3 reads TGTGCCAGCAGCTCCCTTTATCGAGAGCAGTACTTC. Protein sequence: CASSSLYREQYF. Supplemented by reference TRBV11-2 and TRBJ2-7, the full variable domain reads EAGVAQSPRYKIIEKRQSVAFWCNPISGHATLYWYQQILGQGPKLLIQFQNNGVVDDSQLPKDRFSAERLKGVDSTLKIQPAKLEDSAVYLCASSSLYREQYFGPGTRLTVT.